The rows below give T cell receptor beta chains drawn from one sample of a study of T cell changes during pregnancy in multiple sclerosis. The assay was immunoSEQ multiplex PCR, and TCRdb's table has in-frame clones only and misses some. The table records 95,000 to 110,000 clones, less than 95% of them present only once. The source was peripheral blood, collected in the third trimester of pregnancy. These receptors all stem from a female donor in good health, enrolled as a control in a pregnancy study. CDR3s include the opening cysteine and the closing phenylalanine or tryptophan. Expanded clones are given a class, and other clones once, few, many or no size at all.

abundance: -
v_gene: TRBV19
CDR3aa: CASRGQGSSYNEQFF

abundance: -
v_gene: TRBV20-1
CDR3aa: CSARSSNEQFF

abundance: -
v_gene: TRBV6-6
CDR3aa: CASRTSGGTDTQYF

abundance: -
v_gene: TRBV14
CDR3aa: CASSHKGSPGSTDTQYF

abundance: -
v_gene: TRBV7-9
CDR3aa: CASSLASVAGVGEDEQFF

abundance: -
v_gene: TRBV19
CDR3aa: CASSPGTGEQYF

abundance: -
v_gene: TRBV19
CDR3aa: CASSPTQGATEAFF

abundance: -
v_gene: TRBV5-1
CDR3aa: CASSSEGGRVYGYTF

abundance: once
v_gene: TRBV5-1
CDR3aa: CASSQGDRLYNSPLHF

abundance: -
v_gene: TRBV4-3
CDR3aa: CASSQGYRQDYQPQHF

abundance: -
v_gene: TRBV7-2
CDR3aa: CATSPGGGGQGYGYTF

abundance: once
v_gene: TRBV6-6
CDR3aa: CASSPQGPYEQYF

abundance: -
v_gene: TRBV1
CDR3aa: CTSSLYPGTHERNALFNYGYTF

abundance: -
v_gene: TRBV2
CDR3aa: CASSESGGATGELFF

abundance: once
v_gene: TRBV11-3
CDR3aa: CASSRHAGRPNTEAFF

abundance: once
v_gene: TRBV4-1
CDR3aa: CASSQARDRVRTEAFF

abundance: -
v_gene: TRBV5-6
CDR3aa: CASSLAGQGARLGYTF

abundance: -
v_gene: TRBV5-6
CDR3aa: CASSLALEVRGTEAFF

abundance: -
v_gene: TRBV11-3
CDR3aa: CASSLDGSGVETQYF

abundance: -
v_gene: TRBV12-5
CDR3aa: CASALGGRGHTGELFF

abundance: -
v_gene: TRBV12-5
CDR3aa: CASGLSGSSTDTQYF

abundance: -
v_gene: TRBV19
CDR3aa: CAAGGGRGTEAFF

abundance: -
v_gene: TRBV11-2
CDR3aa: CASSLAPAGAGYTF

abundance: -
v_gene: TRBV10-3
CDR3aa: CAISVDRVGYGYTF

abundance: -
v_gene: TRBV2
CDR3aa: CASSLNRVGNTGELFF

abundance: -
v_gene: TRBV6-6
CDR3aa: CASSYTLREQFF

abundance: -
v_gene: TRBV27
CDR3aa: CASSRGLNTEAFF

abundance: -
v_gene: TRBV18
CDR3aa: CASSGTGVDYGYTF

abundance: -
v_gene: TRBV5-1
CDR3aa: CASSSTGVDEQFF

abundance: -
v_gene: TRBV6-5
CDR3aa: CASSRDRGNGYTF

abundance: -
v_gene: TRBV5-1
CDR3aa: CASSPWGQSSTDTQYF

abundance: -
v_gene: TRBV5-5
CDR3aa: CASSPLWTGAGGYTF

abundance: few
v_gene: TRBV18
CDR3aa: CASSPQGPNQPQHF

abundance: -
v_gene: TRBV7-3
CDR3aa: CASSLNPGVGTDTQYF